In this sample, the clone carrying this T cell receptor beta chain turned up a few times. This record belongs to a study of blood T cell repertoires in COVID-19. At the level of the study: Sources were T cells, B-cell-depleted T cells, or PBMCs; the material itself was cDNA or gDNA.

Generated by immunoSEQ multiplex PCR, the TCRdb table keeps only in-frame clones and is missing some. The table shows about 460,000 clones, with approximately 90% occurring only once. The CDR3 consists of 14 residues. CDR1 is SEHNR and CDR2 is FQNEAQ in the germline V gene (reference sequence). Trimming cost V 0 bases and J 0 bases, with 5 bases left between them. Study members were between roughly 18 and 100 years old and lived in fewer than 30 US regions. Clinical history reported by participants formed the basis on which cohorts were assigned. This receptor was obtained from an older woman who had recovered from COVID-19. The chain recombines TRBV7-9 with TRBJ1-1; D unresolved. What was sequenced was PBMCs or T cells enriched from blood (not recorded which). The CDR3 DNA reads TGTGCCAGCAGCTTAGCCCAGGTGAACACTGAAGCTTTCTTT. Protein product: CASSLAQVNTEAFF.